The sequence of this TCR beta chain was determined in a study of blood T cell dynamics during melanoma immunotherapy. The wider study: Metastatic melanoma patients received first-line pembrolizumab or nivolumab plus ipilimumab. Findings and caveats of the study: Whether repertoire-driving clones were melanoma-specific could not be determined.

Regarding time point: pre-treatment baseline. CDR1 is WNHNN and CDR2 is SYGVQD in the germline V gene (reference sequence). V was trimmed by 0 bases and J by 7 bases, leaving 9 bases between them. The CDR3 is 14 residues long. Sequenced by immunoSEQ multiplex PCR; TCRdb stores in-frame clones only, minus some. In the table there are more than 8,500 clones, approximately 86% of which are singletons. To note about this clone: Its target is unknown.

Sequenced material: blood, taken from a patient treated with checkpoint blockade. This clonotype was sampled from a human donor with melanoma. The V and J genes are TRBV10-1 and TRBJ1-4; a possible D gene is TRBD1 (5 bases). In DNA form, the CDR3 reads TGCGCCAGCAGTGAGTCAGGGGAGGGTGAAAAACTGTTTTTT. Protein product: CASSESGEGEKLFF.